This T cell receptor (beta chain) was found in a study of blood T cell repertoires in COVID-19. Study overall: Researchers got acute and convalescent COVID-19 samples from the United States, Italy and Spain. PBMCs, B-cell-depleted T cells, or T cells provided the cDNA or gDNA that made up the material.

Germline assignment: CDR1 KGHSH and CDR2 LQKENI. V lost 0 bases, J lost 2 bases, and 0 bases stayed unmatched. The CDR3 runs 14 residues. Per the study methods: Amplification from reference gene primers served as the basis for estimated nucleated cell counts. The protocol was immunoSEQ multiplex PCR, while the TCRdb copy is restricted to in-frame clones and leaves out a portion. The V and J calls and clone size come from that table; D and trimming were worked out from the DNA. Of about 93,000 clones in the sample, 65% to 90% were seen once. This TCR came from a woman at least 80 years old with acute or convalescent COVID-19. The source material was peripheral blood. The chain employs TRBV18 and TRBJ1-2; 7 bases agree with TRBD1. Here the CDR3 DNA reads TGTGCCAGCTCACCACCGACAGGGAACTATGGCTACACCTTC. Translation gives CASSPPTGNYGYTF. Full variable domain (rest looked up from reference TRBV18 and TRBJ1-2): NAGVMQNPRHLVRRRGQEARLRCSPMKGHSHVYWYRQLPEEGLKFMVYLQKENIIDESGMPKERFSAEFPKEGPSILRIQQVVRGDSAAYFCASSPPTGNYGYTFGSGTRLTVV.